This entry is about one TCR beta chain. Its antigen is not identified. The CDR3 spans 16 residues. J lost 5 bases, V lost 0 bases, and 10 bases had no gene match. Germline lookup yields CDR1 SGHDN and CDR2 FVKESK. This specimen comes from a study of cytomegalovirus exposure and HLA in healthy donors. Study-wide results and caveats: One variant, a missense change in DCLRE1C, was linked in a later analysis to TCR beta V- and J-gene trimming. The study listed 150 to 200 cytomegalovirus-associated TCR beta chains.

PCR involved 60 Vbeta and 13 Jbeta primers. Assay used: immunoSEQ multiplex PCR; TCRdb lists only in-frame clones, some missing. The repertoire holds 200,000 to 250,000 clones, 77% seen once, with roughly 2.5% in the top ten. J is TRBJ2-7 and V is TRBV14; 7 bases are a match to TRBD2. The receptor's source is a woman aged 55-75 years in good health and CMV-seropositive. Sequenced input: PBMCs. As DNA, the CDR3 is TGTGCCAGCAGCCAAGAGTATGGGGCTAGCGGAGACGAGCAGTACTTC. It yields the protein CASSQEYGASGDEQYF.